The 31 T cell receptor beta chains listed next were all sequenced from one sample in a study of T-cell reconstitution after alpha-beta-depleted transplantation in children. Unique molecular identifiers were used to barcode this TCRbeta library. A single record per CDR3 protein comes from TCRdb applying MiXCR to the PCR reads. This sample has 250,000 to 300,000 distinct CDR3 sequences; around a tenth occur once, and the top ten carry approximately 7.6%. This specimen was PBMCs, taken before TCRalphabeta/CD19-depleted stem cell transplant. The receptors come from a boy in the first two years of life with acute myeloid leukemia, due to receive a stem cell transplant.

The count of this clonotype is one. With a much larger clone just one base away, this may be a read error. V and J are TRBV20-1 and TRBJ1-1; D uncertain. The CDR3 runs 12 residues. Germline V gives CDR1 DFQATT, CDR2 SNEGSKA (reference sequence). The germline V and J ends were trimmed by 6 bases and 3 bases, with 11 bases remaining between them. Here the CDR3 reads CSAHTAYTEAFF. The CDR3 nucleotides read TGCAGTGCCCATACAGCATACACTGAAGCTTTCTTT.

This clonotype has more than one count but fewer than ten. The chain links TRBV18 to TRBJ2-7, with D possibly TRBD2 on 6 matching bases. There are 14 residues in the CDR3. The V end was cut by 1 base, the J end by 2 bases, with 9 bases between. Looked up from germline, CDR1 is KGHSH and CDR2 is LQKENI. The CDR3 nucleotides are TGTGCCAGCTCACCACAGGAGGGGACCTACGAGCAGTACTTC. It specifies CASSPQEGTYEQYF.

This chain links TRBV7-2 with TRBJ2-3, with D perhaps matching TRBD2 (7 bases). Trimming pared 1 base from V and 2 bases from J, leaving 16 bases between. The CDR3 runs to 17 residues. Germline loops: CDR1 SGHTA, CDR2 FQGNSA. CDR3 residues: CASSLGYWGGSTDTQYF. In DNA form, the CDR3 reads TGTGCCAGCAGCTTAGGATATTGGGGGGGCTCCACAGATACGCAGTATTTT.

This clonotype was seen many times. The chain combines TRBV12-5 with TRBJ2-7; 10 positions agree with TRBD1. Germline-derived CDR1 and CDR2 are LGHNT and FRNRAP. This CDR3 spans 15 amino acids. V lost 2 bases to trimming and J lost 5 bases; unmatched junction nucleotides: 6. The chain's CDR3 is CASGLPLGTGDEQYF. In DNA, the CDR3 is TGTGCTAGTGGTTTGCCGCTAGGGACAGGGGACGAGCAGTACTTC.

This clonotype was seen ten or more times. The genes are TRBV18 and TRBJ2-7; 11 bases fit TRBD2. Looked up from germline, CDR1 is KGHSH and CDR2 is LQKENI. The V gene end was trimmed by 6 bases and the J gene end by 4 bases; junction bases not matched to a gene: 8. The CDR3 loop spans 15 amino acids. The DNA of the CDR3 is TGTGCCAGCTCCCGGACTAGCGGGCCTTCGTACGAGCAGTACTTC. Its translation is CASSRTSGPSYEQYF. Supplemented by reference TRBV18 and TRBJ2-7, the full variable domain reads NAGVMQNPRHLVRRRGQEARLRCSPMKGHSHVYWYRQLPEEGLKFMVYLQKENIIDESGMPKERFSAEFPKEGPSILRIQQVVRGDSAAYFCASSRTSGPSYEQYFGPGTRLTVT.

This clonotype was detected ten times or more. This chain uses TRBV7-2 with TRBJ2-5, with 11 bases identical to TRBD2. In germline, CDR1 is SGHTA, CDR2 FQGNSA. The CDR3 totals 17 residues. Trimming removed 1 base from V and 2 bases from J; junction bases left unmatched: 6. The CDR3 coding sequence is TGTGCCAGCAGCTTAGTGCTTGGACTAGCGGGTCAAGAGACCCAGTACTTC. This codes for CASSLVLGLAGQETQYF. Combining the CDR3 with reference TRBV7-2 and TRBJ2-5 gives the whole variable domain GAGVSQSPSNKVTEKGKDVELRCDPISGHTALYWYRQSLGQGLEFLIYFQGNSAPDKSGLPSDRFSAERTGGSVSTLTIQRTQQEDSAVYLCASSLVLGLAGQETQYFGPGTRLLVL.

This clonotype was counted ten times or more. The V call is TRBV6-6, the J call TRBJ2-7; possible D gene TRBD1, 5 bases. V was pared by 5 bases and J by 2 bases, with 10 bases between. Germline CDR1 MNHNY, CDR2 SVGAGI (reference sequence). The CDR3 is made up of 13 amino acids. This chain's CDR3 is CASSISDTYEQYF. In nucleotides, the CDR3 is TGTGCCAGCAGTATTTCGGACACCTACGAGCAGTACTTC.

CDR3 coding DNA: TGTGCCAGCAGTTTCCAGGGGTGGCAGGGAACTAACTATGGCTACACCTTC. Translating it yields CASSFQGWQGTNYGYTF. The V gene is TRBV12-3 or TRBV12-4, the J gene TRBJ1-2; TRBD1 is a possible D gene (6 bases). Trimming shortened V by 3 bases and J by 0 bases, and 17 bases separated the two germline ends. CDR3 size: 17 residues.

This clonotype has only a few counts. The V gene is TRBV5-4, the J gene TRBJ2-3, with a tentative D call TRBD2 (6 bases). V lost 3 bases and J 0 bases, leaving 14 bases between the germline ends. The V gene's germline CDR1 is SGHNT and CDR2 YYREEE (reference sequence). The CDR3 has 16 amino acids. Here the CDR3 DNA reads TGTGCCAGCAGCTCGGGACTTACATCTAGCACAGATACGCAGTATTTT. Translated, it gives CASSSGLTSSTDTQYF. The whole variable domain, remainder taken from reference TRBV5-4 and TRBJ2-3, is ETGVTQSPTHLIKTRGQQVTLRCSSQSGHNTVSWYQQALGQGPQFIFQYYREEENGRGNFPPRFSGLQFPNYSSELNVNALELDDSALYLCASSSGLTSSTDTQYFGPGTRLTVL.

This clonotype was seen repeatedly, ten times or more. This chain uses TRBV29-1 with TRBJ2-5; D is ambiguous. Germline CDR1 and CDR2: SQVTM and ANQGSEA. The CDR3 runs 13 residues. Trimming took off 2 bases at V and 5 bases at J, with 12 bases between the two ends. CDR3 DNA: TGCAGCGTTGAATCCCTCCTGTGGGAGACCCAGTACTTC. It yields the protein CSVESLLWETQYF. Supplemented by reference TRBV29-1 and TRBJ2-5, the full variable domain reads SAVISQKPSRDICQRGTSLTIQCQVDSQVTMMFWYRQQPGQSLTLIATANQGSEATYESGFVIDKFPISRPNLTFSTLTVSNMSPEDSSIYLCSVESLLWETQYFGPGTRLLVL.

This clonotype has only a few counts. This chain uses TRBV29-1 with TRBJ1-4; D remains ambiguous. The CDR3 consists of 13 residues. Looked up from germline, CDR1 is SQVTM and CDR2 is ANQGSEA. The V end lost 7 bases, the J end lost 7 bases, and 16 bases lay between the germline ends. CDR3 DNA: TGCAGCGCCCCACTGGCGGGGAGTGAAAAACTGTTTTTT. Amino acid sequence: CSAPLAGSEKLFF.

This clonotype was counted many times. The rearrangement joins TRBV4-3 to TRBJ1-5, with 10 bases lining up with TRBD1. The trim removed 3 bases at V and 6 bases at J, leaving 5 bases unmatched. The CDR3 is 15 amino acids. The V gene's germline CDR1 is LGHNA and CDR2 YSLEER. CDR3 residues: CASSHDRGPGQPQHF. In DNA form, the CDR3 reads TGCGCCAGCAGCCACGACAGGGGGCCAGGTCAGCCCCAGCATTTT.

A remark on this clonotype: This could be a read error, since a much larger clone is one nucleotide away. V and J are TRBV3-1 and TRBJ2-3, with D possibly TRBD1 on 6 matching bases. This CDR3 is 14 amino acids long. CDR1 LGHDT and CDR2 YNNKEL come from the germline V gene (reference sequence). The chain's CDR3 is CASSAQGSTNTQYF. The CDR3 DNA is TGTGCCAGCAGCGCCCAGGGGAGCACAAATACGCAGTATTTT.

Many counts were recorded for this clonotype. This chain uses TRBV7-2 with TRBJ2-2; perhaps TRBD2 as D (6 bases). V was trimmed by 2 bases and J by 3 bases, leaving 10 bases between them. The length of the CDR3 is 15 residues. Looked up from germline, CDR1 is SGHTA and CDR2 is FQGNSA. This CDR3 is CASSLRLAHTGELFF. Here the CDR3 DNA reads TGTGCCAGCAGCTTAAGGCTAGCGCACACCGGGGAGCTGTTTTTT.

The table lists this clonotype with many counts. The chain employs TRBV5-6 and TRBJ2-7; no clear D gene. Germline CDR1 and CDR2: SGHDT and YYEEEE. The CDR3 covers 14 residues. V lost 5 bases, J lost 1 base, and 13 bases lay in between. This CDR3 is CASRPMGSSYEQYF. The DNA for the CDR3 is TGTGCCAGCAGGCCAATGGGCAGTTCCTACGAGCAGTACTTC.

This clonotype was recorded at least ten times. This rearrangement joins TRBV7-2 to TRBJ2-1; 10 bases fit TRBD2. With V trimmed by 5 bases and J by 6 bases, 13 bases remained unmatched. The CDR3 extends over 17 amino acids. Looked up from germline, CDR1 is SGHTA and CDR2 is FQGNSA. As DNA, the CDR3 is TGTGCCAGCAGCCGCCTCCAGGGGCTAGCGGGGGTCAATGAGCAGTTCTTC. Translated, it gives CASSRLQGLAGVNEQFF.

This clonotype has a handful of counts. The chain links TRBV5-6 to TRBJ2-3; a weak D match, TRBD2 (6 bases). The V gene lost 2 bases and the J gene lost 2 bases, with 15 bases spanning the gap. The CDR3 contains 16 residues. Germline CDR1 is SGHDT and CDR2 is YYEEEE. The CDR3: CASSLMLARSTDTQYF. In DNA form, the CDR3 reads TGTGCCAGCAGCTTAATGCTAGCGCGGTCCACAGATACGCAGTATTTT. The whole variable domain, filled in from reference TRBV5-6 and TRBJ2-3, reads DAGVTQSPTHLIKTRGQQVTLRCSPKSGHDTVSWYQQALGQGPQFIFQYYEEEERQRGNFPDRFSGHQFPNYSSELNVNALLLGDSALYLCASSLMLARSTDTQYFGPGTRLTVL.

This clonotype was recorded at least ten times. CDR3 loop: CASGLVRTGNTGELFF. CDR3 coding DNA: TGTGCTAGTGGTTTGGTACGGACAGGGAACACCGGGGAGCTGTTTTTT. This rearrangement joins TRBV12-5 to TRBJ2-2; 7 nucleotides align to TRBD1. This CDR3 spans 16 amino acids. Germline V gives CDR1 LGHNT, CDR2 FRNRAP. V shed 0 bases and J 1 base; nucleotides not matched to a gene: 2.

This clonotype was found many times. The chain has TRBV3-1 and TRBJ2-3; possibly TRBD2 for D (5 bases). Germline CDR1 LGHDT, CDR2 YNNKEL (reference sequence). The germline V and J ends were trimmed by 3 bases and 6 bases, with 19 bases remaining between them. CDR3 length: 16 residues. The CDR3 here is CASSHGTSRPDDTQYF. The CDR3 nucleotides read TGTGCCAGCAGCCACGGAACTAGTCGGCCGGACGATACGCAGTATTTT.

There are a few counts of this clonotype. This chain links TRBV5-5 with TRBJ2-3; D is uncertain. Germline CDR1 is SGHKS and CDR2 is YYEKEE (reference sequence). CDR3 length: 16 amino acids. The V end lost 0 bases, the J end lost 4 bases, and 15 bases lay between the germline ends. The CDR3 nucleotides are TGTGCCAGCAGCTTGGCCATATCCCGGTCGGCAGATACGCAGTATTTT. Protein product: CASSLAISRSADTQYF.

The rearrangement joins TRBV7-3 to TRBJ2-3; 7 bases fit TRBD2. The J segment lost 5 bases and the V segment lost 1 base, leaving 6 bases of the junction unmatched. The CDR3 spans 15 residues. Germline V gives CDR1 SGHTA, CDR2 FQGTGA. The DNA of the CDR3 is TGTGCCAGCAGCTTAAGGGGGGGGGAAGGAGATACGCAGTATTTT. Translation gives CASSLRGGEGDTQYF.

The CDR3 DNA reads TGCAGCGTTGACTCTACTACCCATGGCGGGCAGTACTTC. It translates to CSVDSTTHGGQYF. The chain carries TRBV29-1 and TRBJ2-7, with D hard to call. This CDR3 is built from 13 residues. The V end lost 3 bases, the J end lost 9 bases, and 18 bases lay between the germline ends. The V gene's germline CDR1 is SQVTM and CDR2 ANQGSEA.

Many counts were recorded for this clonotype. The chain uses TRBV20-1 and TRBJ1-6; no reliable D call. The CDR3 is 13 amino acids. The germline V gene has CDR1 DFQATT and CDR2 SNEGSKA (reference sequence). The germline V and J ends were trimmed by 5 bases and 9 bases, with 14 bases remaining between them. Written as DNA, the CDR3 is TGCAGTGCTTCAGACCGACTAACTTCACCCCTCCACTTT. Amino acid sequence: CSASDRLTSPLHF.

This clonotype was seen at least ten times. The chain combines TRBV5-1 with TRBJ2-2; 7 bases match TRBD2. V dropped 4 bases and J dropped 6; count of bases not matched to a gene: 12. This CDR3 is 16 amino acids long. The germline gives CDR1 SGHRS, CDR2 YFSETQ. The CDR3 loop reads CASSPVAGWGAGELFF. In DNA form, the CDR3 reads TGCGCCAGCAGCCCCGTAGCGGGCTGGGGGGCCGGGGAGCTGTTTTTT.

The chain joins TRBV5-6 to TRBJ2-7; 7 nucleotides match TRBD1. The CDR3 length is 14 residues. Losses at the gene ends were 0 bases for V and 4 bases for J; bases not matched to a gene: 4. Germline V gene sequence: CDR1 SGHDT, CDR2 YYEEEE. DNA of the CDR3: TGTGCCAGCAGCTTGGGGACACAGGGGTACGAGCAGTACTTC. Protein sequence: CASSLGTQGYEQYF.

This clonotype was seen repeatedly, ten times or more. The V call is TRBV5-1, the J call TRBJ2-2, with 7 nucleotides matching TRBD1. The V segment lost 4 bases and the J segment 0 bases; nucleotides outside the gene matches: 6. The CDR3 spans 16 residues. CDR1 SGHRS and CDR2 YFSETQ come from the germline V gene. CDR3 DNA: TGCGCCAGCAGCACTACCAGGGGGTCGAACACCGGGGAGCTGTTTTTT. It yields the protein CASSTTRGSNTGELFF.

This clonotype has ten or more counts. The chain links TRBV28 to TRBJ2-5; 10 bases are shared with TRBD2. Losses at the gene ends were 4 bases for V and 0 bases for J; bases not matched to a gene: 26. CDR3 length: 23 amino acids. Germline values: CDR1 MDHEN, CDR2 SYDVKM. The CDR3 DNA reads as TGTGCCAGCAGTTCCCCCCAGAAGGTGACACCCGGGAGGCTAGCGGGGGACCAAGAGACCCAGTACTTC. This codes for CASSSPQKVTPGRLAGDQETQYF.

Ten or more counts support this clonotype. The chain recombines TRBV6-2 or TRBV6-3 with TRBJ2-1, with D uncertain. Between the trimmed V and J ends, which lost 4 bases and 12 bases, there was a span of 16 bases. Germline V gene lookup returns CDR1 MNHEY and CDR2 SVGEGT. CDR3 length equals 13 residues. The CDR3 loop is CASSWDERLGQFF. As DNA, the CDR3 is TGTGCCAGCAGTTGGGATGAGAGGCTTGGGCAGTTCTTC.

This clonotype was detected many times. CDR3 sequence: CASNRDSSNTEAFF. The CDR3 region has the DNA TGCGCCAGCAACCGGGACAGCTCCAACACTGAAGCTTTCTTT. This chain links TRBV5-1 with TRBJ1-1, with 7 bases aligning to TRBD1. The CDR3 has 14 residues. V dropped 6 bases and J dropped 2; count of bases not matched to a gene: 7. The germline V gene has CDR1 SGHRS and CDR2 YFSETQ.

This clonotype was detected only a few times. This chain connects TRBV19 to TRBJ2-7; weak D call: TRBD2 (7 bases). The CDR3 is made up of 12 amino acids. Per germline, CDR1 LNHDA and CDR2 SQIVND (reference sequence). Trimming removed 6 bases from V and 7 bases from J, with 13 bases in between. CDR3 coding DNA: TGTGCCAGTAGGGGGGGGCGTCGGGAGCAGTACTTC. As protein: CASRGGRREQYF. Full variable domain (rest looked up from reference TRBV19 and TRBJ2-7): DGGITQSPKYLFRKEGQNVTLSCEQNLNHDAMYWYRQDPGQGLRLIYYSQIVNDFQKGDIAEGYSVSREKKESFPLTVTSAQKNPTAFYLCASRGGRREQYFGPGTRLTVT.

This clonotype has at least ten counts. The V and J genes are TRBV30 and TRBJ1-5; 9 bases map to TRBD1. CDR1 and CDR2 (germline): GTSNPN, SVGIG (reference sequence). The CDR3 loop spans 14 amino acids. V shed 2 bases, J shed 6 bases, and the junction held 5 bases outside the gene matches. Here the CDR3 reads CAWSSDRGVQPQHF. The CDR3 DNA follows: TGTGCCTGGAGTAGCGACAGGGGGGTTCAGCCCCAGCATTTT.